This TCR beta chain was sequenced for a study of early T cells in non-severe SARS-CoV-2 infection. Study overall: With bulk RNA from unsorted whole blood as input, sequencing yielded unpaired chains. Study observations and caveats: Missing private and CD4 specificities, VDJdb matching favored anti-spike CD8 responses.

The germline V and J ends were trimmed by 0 bases and 2 bases, with 13 bases remaining between them. The CDR3 covers 17 residues. CDR1 and CDR2 (germline): LNHDA, SQIVND (reference sequence). This clonotype was picked up a small number of times. What it binds is not known. Researchers tagged individual cDNA molecules with unique molecular identifiers. TCRdb ran MiXCR on the 5' RACE reads and lists one entry per CDR3 protein. Here the sample spans approximately 28,000 distinct CDR3 sequences, around 5.5% being singletons. The source of this sequence is an adult who was a healthcare worker with PCR-confirmed SARS-CoV-2 infection or an uninfected control (not recorded which). The material sequenced was whole blood. The chain has TRBV19 and TRBJ2-2; D possibly matches TRBD1 or TRBD2 (5 bases each). The CDR3 region is CASSIDPGTANTGELFF. CDR3 coding DNA: TGTGCCAGTAGTATAGACCCCGGGACGGCCAACACCGGGGAGCTGTTTTTT.